These T cell receptor beta chains were read from a single sample in a study of blood T cell repertoires in COVID-19. Some clones are missing from TCRdb's copy, which holds only in-frame ones; the method was immunoSEQ multiplex PCR. The table has 70,000 to 95,000 clones, more than 70% seen once. Sample: peripheral blood. The receptors come from a woman aged 80 or over with active COVID-19. Each CDR3 is given with its conserved first and last residue. The order of the fields is J gene, clone size, V gene, D gene, CDR3 DNA, CDR3 protein. The D gene is left open where the match is weak. Not every row has a clone size; where given, it reads once, few, many or a size class.

TRBJ2-1 NA TRBV6-2/TRBV6-3 TRBD2 TGTGCCAGCAGTACCGGGACTAGCGGGCCCTACAATGAGCAGTTCTTC CASSTGTSGPYNEQFF
TRBJ1-1 NA TRBV9 NA TGTGCCAGCAGCGTAGGGAGTGACACTGAAGCTTTCTTT CASSVGSDTEAFF
TRBJ2-3 NA TRBV28 NA TGTGCCAGCAGTCCTGGAGGGGCCGTTTACACAGATACGCAGTATTTT CASSPGGAVYTDTQYF
TRBJ2-7 NA TRBV10-3 TRBD1 TGTGCCACTACAGGGGGCGACGAGCAGTACTTC CATTGGDEQYF
TRBJ2-1 NA TRBV21-1 NA TGTGCCAGCAGCGTAAGACCAGCGGGAGAGATCTATGAGCAGTTCTTC CASSVRPAGEIYEQFF
TRBJ2-3 NA TRBV20-1 TRBD2 TGCAGTGCTAGTGTTGGGAGGGTGGTAAGGGGCGCAGATACGCAGTATTTT CSASVGRVVRGADTQYF
TRBJ1-5 NA TRBV3-1/TRBV3-2 NA TGTGCCAGCAGCCAAGGGGAGGGGCCCAAGGGGTTCAATCAGCCCCAGCATTTT CASSQGEGPKGFNQPQHF
TRBJ2-3 NA TRBV6-2/TRBV6-3 TRBD2 TGTGCCAGCAGTTACTCCTCCGGGACTAGCGGCCCACCGACAGATACGCAGTATTTT CASSYSSGTSGPPTDTQYF
TRBJ2-7 NA TRBV28 NA TGTGCCAGCAGGGGACACTCAGGCGGGTACGAGCAGTACTTC CASRGHSGGYEQYF
TRBJ1-1 NA TRBV7-9 NA TGTGCCAGCAGGGAACAGGGTCTTAACACTGAAGCTTTCTTT CASREQGLNTEAFF
TRBJ2-7 NA TRBV7-8 NA TGTGCCAGCAGCTTAGCAGCCAGGGCACACGAGCAGTACTTC CASSLAARAHEQYF
TRBJ1-5 NA TRBV15 NA TGTGCCACCAGCAGAGTCCCAGGGGATCAGCCCCAGCATTTT CATSRVPGDQPQHF
TRBJ2-5 NA TRBV6-6 NA TGTGCCAGCGGTTTAAGACAGGAAGAGACCCAGTACTTC CASGLRQEETQYF
TRBJ2-1 once TRBV23-1 NA TGCGCCAGCAGCGAACCCCCAGCGGAAGTCTCCTACAATGAGCAGTTCTTC CASSEPPAEVSYNEQFF
TRBJ1-6 NA TRBV6-5 NA TGTGCCAGCAGACAGGGAACCTATAATTCACCCCTCCACTTT CASRQGTYNSPLHF
TRBJ2-5 NA TRBV29-1 TRBD2 TGCAGCGTTGGGACTAGTAGGGGTGAGACCCAGTACTTC CSVGTSRGETQYF
TRBJ1-4 NA TRBV5-4 NA TGTGCCAGCAGCGATCTTGACAGGAGTAATGAAAAACTGTTTTTT CASSDLDRSNEKLFF
TRBJ2-2 NA TRBV7-8 TRBD2 TGTGCCAGCTTCTCCGGGACTAGGTATACCGGGGAGCTGTTTTTT CASFSGTRYTGELFF
TRBJ2-2 NA TRBV5-5 TRBD2 TGTGCCAGCAGCATCTCGCCACTAGCGGGATGGAACACCGGGGAGCTGTTTTTT CASSISPLAGWNTGELFF
TRBJ2-3 NA TRBV7-3 TRBD2 TGTGCCAGCAGCTTAACCGGGACTAGCGGGAATCCACACGATACGCAGTATTTT CASSLTGTSGNPHDTQYF
TRBJ2-7 NA TRBV6-6 TRBD1 TGTGCCAGCAGTTTTGCTGAGGGGGCCGGCGAGCAGTACTTC CASSFAEGAGEQYF
TRBJ2-2 NA TRBV6-5 NA TGTGCCAGCCTCGGAACGGGGACCGGGGAGCTGTTTTTT CASLGTGTGELFF
TRBJ1-2 NA TRBV4-2 NA TGTGCCAGCAGTCCGGACAGCCTCAACTATGGCTACACCTTC CASSPDSLNYGYTF
TRBJ1-3 NA TRBV6-2/TRBV6-3 NA TGTGCCAGCAGTTCCACCTACGGAAACACCATATATTTT CASSSTYGNTIYF
TRBJ1-4 NA TRBV19 NA TGTGCCAGTAGGCATGCAGGGGTTAATGAAAAACTGTTTTTT CASRHAGVNEKLFF
TRBJ1-1 NA TRBV30 TRBD1 TGTGCCTGGACCTCAGGGACAGGTGGGCGAGCTTTCTTT CAWTSGTGGRAFF
TRBJ1-6 NA TRBV5-1 NA TGCGCCAGCAGCAAAGAAGGGGTTTATAATTCACCCCTCCACTTT CASSKEGVYNSPLHF
TRBJ2-3 few TRBV27 TRBD1 TGTGCCAGCAGCTACAGGGGGCGAAGGGCAGATACGCAGTATTTT CASSYRGRRADTQYF